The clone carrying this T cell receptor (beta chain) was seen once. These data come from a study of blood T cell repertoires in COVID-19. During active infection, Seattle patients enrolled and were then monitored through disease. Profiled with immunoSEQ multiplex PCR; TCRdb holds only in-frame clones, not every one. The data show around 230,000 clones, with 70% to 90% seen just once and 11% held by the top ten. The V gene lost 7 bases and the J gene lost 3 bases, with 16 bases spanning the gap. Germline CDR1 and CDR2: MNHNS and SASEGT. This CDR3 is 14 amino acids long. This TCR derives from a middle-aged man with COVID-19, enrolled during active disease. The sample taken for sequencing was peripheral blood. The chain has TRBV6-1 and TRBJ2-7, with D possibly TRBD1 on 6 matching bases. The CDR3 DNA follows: TGTGCCAGCACCCCAAGTGGGGGCGACTACGAGCAGTACTTC. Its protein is CASTPSGGDYEQYF.